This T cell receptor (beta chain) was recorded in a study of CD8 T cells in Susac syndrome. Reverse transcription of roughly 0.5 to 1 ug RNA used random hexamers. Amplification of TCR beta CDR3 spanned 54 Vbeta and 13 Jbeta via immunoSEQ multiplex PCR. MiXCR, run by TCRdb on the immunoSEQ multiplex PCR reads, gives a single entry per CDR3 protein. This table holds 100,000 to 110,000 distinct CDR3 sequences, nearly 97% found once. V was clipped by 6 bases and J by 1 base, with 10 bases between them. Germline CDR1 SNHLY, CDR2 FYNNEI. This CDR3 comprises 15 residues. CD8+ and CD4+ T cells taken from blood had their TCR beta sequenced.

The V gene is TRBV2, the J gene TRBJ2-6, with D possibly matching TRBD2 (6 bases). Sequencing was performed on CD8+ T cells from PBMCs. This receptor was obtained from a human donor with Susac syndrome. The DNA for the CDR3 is TGTGCCAGCAGAGTCGGAGGGTCTGGGGCCAACGTCCTGACTTTC. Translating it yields CASRVGGSGANVLTF.